This T cell receptor (beta chain) came from a study of control samples from healthy donors and cancer patients. The CDR3 contains 14 residues. The ends lost 6 bases at V and 4 bases at J; junction bases unmatched: 4. CDR1 and CDR2 (germline): LNHDA, SQIVND (reference sequence). The repertoire was sequenced with immunoSEQ multiplex PCR; TCRdb's copy has only in-frame clones and lacks some. The repertoire holds 150,000 to 200,000 clones, with roughly 90% as singletons. The material sequenced was blood. This chain joins TRBV19 and TRBJ1-5; 9 nucleotides agree with TRBD1. The receptor was isolated from a woman aged 45-59 years in good health. The CDR3 region has the DNA TGTGCCAGTAGCCCGGACAGGGGAAATCAGCCCCAGCATTTT. Its translation is CASSPDRGNQPQHF.